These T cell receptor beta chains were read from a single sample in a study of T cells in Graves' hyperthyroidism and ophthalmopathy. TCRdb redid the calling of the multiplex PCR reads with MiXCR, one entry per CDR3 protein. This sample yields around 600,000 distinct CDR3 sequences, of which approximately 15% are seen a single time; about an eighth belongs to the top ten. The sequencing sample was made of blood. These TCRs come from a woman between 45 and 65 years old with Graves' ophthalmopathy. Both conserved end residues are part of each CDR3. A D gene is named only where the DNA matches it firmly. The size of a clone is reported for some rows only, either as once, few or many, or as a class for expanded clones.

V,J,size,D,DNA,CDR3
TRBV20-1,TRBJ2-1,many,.,TGCAGTGCTAGAGATCGGGGGCGGGATACCTACAATGAGCAGTTCTTC,CSARDRGRDTYNEQFF
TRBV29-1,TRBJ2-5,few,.,TGCAGCGTTCTTTCCGCGGGAGAGACCCAGTACTTC,CSVLSAGETQYF
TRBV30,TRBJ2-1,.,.,TGTGCCTGGAGTACTGGGACGGACTACGAGCAGTTCTTC,CAWSTGTDYEQFF
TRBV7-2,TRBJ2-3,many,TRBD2,TGTGCCAGCAGCTTAAGAAGCGGGAGGGCCACAGATACGCAGTATTTT,CASSLRSGRATDTQYF
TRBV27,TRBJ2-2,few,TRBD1,TGTGCCAGCAGTTTAATTGGAGGGACAGGCCTCACCGGGGAGCTGTTTTTT,CASSLIGGTGLTGELFF
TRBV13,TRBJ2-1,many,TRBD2,TGTGCCAGCAGCTTAGAGGGGACTAGTAGGGATGAGCAGTTCTTC,CASSLEGTSRDEQFF
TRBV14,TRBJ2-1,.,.,TGTGCCAGCAGCCAAACAGGGAGTGAGCAGTTCTTC,CASSQTGSEQFF
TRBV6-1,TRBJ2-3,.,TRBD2,TGTGCCAGCAGTCCCGGGACTAGCGGGAGTAGGTCAGATACGCAGTATTTT,CASSPGTSGSRSDTQYF
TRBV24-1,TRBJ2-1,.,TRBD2,TGTGCCACCAGTGACAGAGGGACTAGCGGGAGGCCCATATACAATGAGCAGTTCTTC,CATSDRGTSGRPIYNEQFF
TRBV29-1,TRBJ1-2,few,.,TGCAGCGTTGTAGGACAGAGCTATGGCTACACCTTC,CSVVGQSYGYTF
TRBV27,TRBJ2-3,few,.,TGTGCCAGCAGTTTATGGGGAAGTGCAGATACGCAGTATTTT,CASSLWGSADTQYF
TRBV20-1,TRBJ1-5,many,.,TGCAGTGCCGTACCCGGGAGTGGGGTGAGGAGCAATCAGCCCCAGCATTTT,CSAVPGSGVRSNQPQHF
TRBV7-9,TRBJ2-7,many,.,TGTGCCAGCAGCGCGGCCAACTACGAGCAGTACTTC,CASSAANYEQYF
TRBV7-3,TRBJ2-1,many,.,TGTGCCAGCAGCTTTGGCGGGAGAGGGGGTTACAATGAGCAGTTCTTC,CASSFGGRGGYNEQFF
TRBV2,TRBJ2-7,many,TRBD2,TGTGCCAGCAAAGGGGACTATCGAATACGCTACGAGCAGTACTTC,CASKGDYRIRYEQYF
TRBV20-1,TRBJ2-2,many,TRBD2,TGCAGTGCTAGAGATTGGGCTAGCGGGGCTATGAACACCGGGGAGCTGTTTTTT,CSARDWASGAMNTGELFF
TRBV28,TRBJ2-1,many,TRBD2,TGTGCCAGCAGTTCGACTAGCGGGAGCTTATACAATGAGCAGTTCTTC,CASSSTSGSLYNEQFF
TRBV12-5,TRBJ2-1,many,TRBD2,TGTGCTAGTGGTTTGGGGCTAGCGGGAGGCAATGAGCAGTTCTTC,CASGLGLAGGNEQFF
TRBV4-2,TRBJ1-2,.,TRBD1,TGTGCCTCAGGTTCACAGGGGCTCTATGGCTACACCTTC,CASGSQGLYGYTF
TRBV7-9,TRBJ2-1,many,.,TGTGCCAGCAGGGAGGGGACTCTCACCTACAATGAGCAGTTCTTC,CASREGTLTYNEQFF
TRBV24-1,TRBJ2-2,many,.,TGTGCCACCAGTGATTTGGGCCAGAACACCGGGGAGCTGTTTTTT,CATSDLGQNTGELFF
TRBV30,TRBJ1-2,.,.,TGTGCCTGGAGGGGGCAAAACTATGGCTACACCTTC,CAWRGQNYGYTF
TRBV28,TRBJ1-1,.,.,TGTGCCAGCAGTGCCGTCCTGAACACTGAAGCTTTCTTT,CASSAVLNTEAFF
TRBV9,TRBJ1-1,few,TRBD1,TGTGCCAGCAGCGCCTGGGACAGGGGGTTTGACACTGAAGCTTTCTTT,CASSAWDRGFDTEAFF
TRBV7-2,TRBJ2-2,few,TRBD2,TGTGCCAGTGGGAGGTCTAGCGGGAGTGACACCGGGGAGCTGTTTTTT,CASGRSSGSDTGELFF
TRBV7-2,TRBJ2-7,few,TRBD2,TGTGCCAGCAGCTTAGGCGGACTAGGGGCCTACGAGCAGTACTTC,CASSLGGLGAYEQYF
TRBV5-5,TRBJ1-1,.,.,TGTGCCAGCAGATGGGGCTTTGGGAACACTGAAGCTTTCTTT,CASRWGFGNTEAFF
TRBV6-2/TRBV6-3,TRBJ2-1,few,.,TGTGCCAGCACCGACTACGGTCTGGTAGAGTTCTTC,CASTDYGLVEFF
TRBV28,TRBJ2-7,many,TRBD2,TGTGCCAGCAGTTTAGCGGGAGGGGGTCCCGAGCAGTACTTC,CASSLAGGGPEQYF
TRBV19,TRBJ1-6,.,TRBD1,TGTGCCAGTAGTATACGGACAGGGCTTAATTCACCCCTCCACTTT,CASSIRTGLNSPLHF
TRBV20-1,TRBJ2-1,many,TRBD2,TGCAGTGCTAGAGATCCACTAGCGGGAGGTCCCAATGAGCAGTTCTTC,CSARDPLAGGPNEQFF